This T cell receptor (beta chain) was identified during a study of cytomegalovirus exposure and HLA in healthy donors. The germline V gene has CDR1 MDHEN and CDR2 SYDVKM. The V and J ends lost 6 bases and 8 bases, in that order; junction bases with no gene match: 11. CDR3 length: 15 residues. Repertoires were generated with immunoSEQ multiplex PCR, while TCRdb's copy carries only in-frame clones and drops some. The table has about 200,000 clones, around 78% seen once. The receptor was derived from a woman between 18 and 30 years old in good health and CMV-seronegative. The chain links TRBV28 to TRBJ1-4, with 8 nucleotides matching TRBD1. Sequencing was carried out using PBMCs. The CDR3 sequence: CASSPAYRGEEKLFF. The CDR3, as DNA: TGTGCCAGCAGCCCGGCTTACAGGGGGGAAGAAAAACTGTTTTTT.